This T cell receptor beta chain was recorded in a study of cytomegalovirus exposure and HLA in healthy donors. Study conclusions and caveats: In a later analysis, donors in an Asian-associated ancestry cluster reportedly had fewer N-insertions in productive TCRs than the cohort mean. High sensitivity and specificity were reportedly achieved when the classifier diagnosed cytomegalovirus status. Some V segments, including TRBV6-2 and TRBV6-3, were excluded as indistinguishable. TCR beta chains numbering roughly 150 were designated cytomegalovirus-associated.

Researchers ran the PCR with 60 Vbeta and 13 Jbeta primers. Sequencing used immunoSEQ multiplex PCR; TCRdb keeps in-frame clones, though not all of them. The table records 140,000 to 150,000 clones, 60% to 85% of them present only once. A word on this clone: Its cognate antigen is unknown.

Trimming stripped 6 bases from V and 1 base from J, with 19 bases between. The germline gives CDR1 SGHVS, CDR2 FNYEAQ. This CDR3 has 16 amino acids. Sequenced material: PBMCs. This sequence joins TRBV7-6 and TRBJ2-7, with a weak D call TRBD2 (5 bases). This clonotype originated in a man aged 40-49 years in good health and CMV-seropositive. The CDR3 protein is CASSPIAGVPSYEQYF. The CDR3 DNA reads TGTGCCAGCAGTCCAATAGCCGGGGTACCGTCCTACGAGCAGTACTTC.